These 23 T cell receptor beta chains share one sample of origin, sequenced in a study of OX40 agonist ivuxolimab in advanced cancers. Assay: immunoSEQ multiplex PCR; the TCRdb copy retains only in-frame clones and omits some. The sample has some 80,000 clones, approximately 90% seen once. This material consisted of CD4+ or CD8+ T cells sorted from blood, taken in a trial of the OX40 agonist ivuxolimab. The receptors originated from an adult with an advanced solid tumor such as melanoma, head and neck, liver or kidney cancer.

The CDR3 DNA follows: TGCGCCAGCAGTGAAAATACTTTCACAGATACGCAGTATTTT. Amino acid sequence: CASSENTFTDTQYF. J is TRBJ2-3 and V is TRBV10-1, with unresolved D. V was shortened by 3 bases and J by 2 bases, with 9 bases between the two germline ends. Germline V lookup: CDR1 WNHNN, CDR2 SYGVQD (reference sequence). The CDR3 is 14 residues long.

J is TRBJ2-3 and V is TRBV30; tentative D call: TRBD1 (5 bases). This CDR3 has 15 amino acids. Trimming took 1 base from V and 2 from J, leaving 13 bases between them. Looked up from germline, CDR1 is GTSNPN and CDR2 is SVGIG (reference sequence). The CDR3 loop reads CAWSAGPPDTDTQYF. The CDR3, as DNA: TGTGCCTGGAGTGCAGGGCCCCCGGACACAGATACGCAGTATTTT.

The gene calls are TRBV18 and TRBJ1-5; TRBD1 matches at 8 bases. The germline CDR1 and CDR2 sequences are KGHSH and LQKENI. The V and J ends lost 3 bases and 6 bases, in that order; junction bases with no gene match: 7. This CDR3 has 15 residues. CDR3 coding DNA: TGTGCCAGCTCACCGACGGGACAGGTCGCTCAGCCCCAGCATTTT. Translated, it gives CASSPTGQVAQPQHF. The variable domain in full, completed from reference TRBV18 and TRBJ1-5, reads NAGVMQNPRHLVRRRGQEARLRCSPMKGHSHVYWYRQLPEEGLKFMVYLQKENIIDESGMPKERFSAEFPKEGPSILRIQQVVRGDSAAYFCASSPTGQVAQPQHFGDGTRLSIL.

This CDR3 is CASIGRSITDTQYF. CDR3 in DNA: TGTGCCAGCATTGGCAGATCGATCACAGATACGCAGTATTTT. This chain links TRBV2 with TRBJ2-3; D ambiguous. The germline V and J ends were trimmed by 7 bases and 2 bases, with 13 bases remaining between them. In germline, CDR1 is SNHLY, CDR2 FYNNEI. This CDR3 has 14 residues.

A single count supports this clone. The CDR3 region is CAWSVGRVPYGYTF. The CDR3 DNA reads as TGTGCCTGGAGTGTTGGCAGGGTGCCATATGGCTACACCTTC. The V gene is TRBV30, the J gene TRBJ1-2; TRBD1 might be the D (5 bases). The V end was cut by 0 bases, the J end by 5 bases, with 13 bases between. CDR1 and CDR2 from the germline V gene are GTSNPN and SVGIG (reference sequence). CDR3 length equals 14 residues.

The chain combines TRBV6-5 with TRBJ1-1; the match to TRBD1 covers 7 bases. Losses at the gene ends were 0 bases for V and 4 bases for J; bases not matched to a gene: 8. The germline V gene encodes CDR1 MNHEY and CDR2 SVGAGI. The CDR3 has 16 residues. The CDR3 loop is CASSYSAGGGGTEAFF. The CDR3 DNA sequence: TGTGCCAGCAGTTACTCGGCAGGGGGAGGAGGCACTGAAGCTTTCTTT.

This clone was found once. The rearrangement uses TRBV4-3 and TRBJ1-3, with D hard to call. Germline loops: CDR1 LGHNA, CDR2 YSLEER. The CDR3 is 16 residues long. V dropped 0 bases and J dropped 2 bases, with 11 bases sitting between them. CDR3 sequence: CASSQDEGQAGNTIYF. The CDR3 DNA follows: TGCGCCAGCAGCCAAGATGAGGGTCAAGCTGGAAACACCATATATTTT.

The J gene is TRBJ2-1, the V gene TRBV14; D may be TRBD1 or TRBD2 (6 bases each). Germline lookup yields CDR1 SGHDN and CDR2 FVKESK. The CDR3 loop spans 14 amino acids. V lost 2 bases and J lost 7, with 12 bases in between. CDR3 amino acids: CASSQLGGTNEQFF. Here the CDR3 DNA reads TGTGCCAGCAGCCAATTAGGGGGGACGAATGAGCAGTTCTTC.

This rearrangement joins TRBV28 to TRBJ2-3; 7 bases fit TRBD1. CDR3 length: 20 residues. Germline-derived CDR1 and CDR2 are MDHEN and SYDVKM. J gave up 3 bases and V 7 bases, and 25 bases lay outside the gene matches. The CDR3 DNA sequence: TGTGCCAGCATCCCCGGACAGGACCAAACCGGCGGCCAAGAAACAGATACGCAGTATTTT. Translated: CASIPGQDQTGGQETDTQYF.

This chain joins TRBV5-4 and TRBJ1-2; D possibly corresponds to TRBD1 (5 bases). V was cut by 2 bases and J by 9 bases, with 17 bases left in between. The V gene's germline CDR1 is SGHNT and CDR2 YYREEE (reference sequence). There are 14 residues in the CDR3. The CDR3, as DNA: TGTGCCAGCAGCTTTAAAGGGGACCTCTTTAGCTACACCTTC. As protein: CASSFKGDLFSYTF.

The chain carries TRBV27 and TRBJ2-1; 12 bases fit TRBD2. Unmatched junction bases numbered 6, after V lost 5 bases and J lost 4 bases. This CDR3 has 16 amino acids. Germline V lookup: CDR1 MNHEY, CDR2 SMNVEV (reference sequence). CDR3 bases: TGTGCCAGCAGTCTCTCCGGGACTAGCGGGTACAATGAGCAGTTCTTC. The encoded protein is CASSLSGTSGYNEQFF.

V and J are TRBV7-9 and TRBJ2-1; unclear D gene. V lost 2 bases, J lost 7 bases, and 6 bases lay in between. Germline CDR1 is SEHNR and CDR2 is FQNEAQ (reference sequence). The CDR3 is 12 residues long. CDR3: CASSLSGNEQFF. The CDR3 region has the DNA TGTGCCAGCAGCTTATCTGGGAATGAGCAGTTCTTC.

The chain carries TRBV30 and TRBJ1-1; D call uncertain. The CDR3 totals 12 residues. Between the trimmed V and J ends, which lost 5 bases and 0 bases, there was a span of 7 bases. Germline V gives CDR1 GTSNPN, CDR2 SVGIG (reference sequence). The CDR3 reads CAWGRLNTEAFF. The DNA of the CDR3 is TGTGCCTGGGGACGGTTGAACACTGAAGCTTTCTTT.

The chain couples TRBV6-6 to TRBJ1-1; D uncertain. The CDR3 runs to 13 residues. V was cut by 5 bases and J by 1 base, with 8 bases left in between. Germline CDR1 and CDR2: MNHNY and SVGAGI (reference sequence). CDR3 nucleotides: TGTGCCAGCAGTGAGGTGGAGAACACTGAAGCTTTCTTT. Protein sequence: CASSEVENTEAFF.

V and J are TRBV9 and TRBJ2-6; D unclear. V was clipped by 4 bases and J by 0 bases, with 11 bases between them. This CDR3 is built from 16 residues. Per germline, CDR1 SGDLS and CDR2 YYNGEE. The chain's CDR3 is CASSTRRSSGANVLTF. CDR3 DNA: TGTGCCAGCAGCACCCGACGGTCCTCTGGGGCCAACGTCCTGACTTTC.

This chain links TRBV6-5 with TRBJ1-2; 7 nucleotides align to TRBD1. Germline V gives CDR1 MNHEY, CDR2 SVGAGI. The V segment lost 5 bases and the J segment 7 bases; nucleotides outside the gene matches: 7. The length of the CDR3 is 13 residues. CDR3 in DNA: TGTGCCAGCAGTGTAACAGGGGAGGGTGGCTACACCTTC. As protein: CASSVTGEGGYTF.

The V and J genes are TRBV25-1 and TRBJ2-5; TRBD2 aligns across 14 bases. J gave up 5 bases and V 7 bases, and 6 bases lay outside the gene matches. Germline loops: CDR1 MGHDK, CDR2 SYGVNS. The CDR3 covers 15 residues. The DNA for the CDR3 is TGTGCCAGCATCGAGACTAGCGGGGGGGCCGAGACCCAGTACTTC. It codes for CASIETSGGAETQYF.

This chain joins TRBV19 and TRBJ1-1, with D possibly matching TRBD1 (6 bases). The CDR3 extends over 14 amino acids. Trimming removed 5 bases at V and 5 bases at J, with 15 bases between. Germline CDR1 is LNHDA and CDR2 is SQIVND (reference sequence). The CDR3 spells CASSPRDTGTEAFF. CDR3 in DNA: TGTGCCAGTAGTCCCCGGGACACGGGGACTGAAGCTTTCTTT.

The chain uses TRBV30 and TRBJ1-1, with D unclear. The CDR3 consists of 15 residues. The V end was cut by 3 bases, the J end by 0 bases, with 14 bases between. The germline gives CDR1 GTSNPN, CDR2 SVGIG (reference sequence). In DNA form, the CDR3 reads TGTGCCTGGAGCCTCTGGACGGAGATGAACACTGAAGCTTTCTTT. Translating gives CAWSLWTEMNTEAFF.

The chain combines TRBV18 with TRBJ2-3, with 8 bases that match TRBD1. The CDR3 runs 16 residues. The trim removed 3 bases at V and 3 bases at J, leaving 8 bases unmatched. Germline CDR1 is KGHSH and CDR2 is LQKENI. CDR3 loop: CASSPYGQGGTDTQYF. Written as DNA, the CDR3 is TGTGCCAGCTCACCCTACGGACAGGGTGGGACAGATACGCAGTATTTT.

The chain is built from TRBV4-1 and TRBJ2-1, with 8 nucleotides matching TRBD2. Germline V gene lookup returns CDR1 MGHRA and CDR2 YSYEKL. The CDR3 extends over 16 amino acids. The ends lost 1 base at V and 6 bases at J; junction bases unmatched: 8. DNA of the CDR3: TGCGCCAGCAGCCAAGGCGTGACTAGCGTACGCAATGAGCAGTTCTTC. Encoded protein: CASSQGVTSVRNEQFF.

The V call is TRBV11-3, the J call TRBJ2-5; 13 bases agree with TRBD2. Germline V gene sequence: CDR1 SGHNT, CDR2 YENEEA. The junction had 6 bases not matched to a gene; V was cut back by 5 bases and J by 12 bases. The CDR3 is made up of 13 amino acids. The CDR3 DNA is TGTGCCAGCAGCATTGGACTAGCGGGAGTGGAGTACTTC. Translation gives CASSIGLAGVEYF.

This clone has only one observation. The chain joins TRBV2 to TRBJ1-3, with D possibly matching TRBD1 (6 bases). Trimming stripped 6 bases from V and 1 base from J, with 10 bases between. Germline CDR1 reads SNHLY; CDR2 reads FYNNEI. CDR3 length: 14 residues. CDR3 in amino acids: CASSQGGSGNTIYF. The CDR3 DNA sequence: TGTGCCAGCAGCCAAGGGGGATCTGGAAACACCATATATTTT.